This is a list of T cell receptor beta chains from one sample in a study of blood T cell repertoires in COVID-19. The assay was immunoSEQ multiplex PCR, and TCRdb's table has in-frame clones only and misses some. Of about 250,000 clones detected, around 88% appear once; the ten largest clones hold roughly 6%. Sample: peripheral blood. Every receptor here comes from a woman aged 25 to 39 with COVID-19, enrolled during active disease. CDR3s include the opening cysteine and the closing phenylalanine or tryptophan. The D gene is left open where the match is weak. Clone size is stated in some rows and not others, as once, few, many or a class when expanded.

clone size: once
V gene: TRBV29-1
D gene: TRBD2
J gene: TRBJ2-1
CDR3 length: 17
CDR3 DNA: TGCAGCGTTGAAGGGGTGGCGGGGGGGCCGAATAGCGATGAGCAGTTCTTC
CDR3 protein: CSVEGVAGGPNSDEQFF

clone size: -
V gene: TRBV7-2
D gene: -
J gene: TRBJ2-2
CDR3 length: 14
CDR3 DNA: TGTGCCAGCAGCCAACAGGGGGGGGCCGGGGAGCTGTTTTTT
CDR3 protein: CASSQQGGAGELFF

clone size: -
V gene: TRBV4-2
D gene: -
J gene: TRBJ1-2
CDR3 length: 16
CDR3 DNA: TGTGCCAGCAGCCAAGTGTCCGGACAGTCGAACTATGGCTACACCTTC
CDR3 protein: CASSQVSGQSNYGYTF

clone size: -
V gene: TRBV19
D gene: -
J gene: TRBJ1-4
CDR3 length: 12
CDR3 DNA: TGTGCCAGCACTACCGCAGGGTATCAACTGTTTTTT
CDR3 protein: CASTTAGYQLFF

clone size: -
V gene: TRBV3-1/TRBV3-2
D gene: TRBD1
J gene: TRBJ1-6
CDR3 length: 15
CDR3 DNA: TGTGCCAGCAGCCAGTTGACAGGGACTAATTCACCCCTCCACTTT
CDR3 protein: CASSQLTGTNSPLHF

clone size: -
V gene: TRBV6-5
D gene: -
J gene: TRBJ1-3
CDR3 length: 15
CDR3 DNA: TGTGCCAGCACCCTGGAGGGAATAACCGGAAACACCATATATTTT
CDR3 protein: CASTLEGITGNTIYF

clone size: -
V gene: TRBV7-2
D gene: TRBD2
J gene: TRBJ2-1
CDR3 length: 15
CDR3 DNA: TGTGCCAGCAGCCTTAGCGGGGGGGCCATCAATGAGCAGTTCTTC
CDR3 protein: CASSLSGGAINEQFF

clone size: -
V gene: TRBV7-2
D gene: -
J gene: TRBJ2-7
CDR3 length: 16
CDR3 DNA: TGTGCCAGCAGCTTGCTCCTAGGGGCGGCCTCCTACGAGCAGTACTTC
CDR3 protein: CASSLLLGAASYEQYF

clone size: -
V gene: TRBV5-1
D gene: -
J gene: TRBJ1-4
CDR3 length: 14
CDR3 DNA: TGCGCCAGCAGCCTACAGCCAACTAATGAAAAACTGTTTTTT
CDR3 protein: CASSLQPTNEKLFF

clone size: -
V gene: TRBV28
D gene: -
J gene: TRBJ2-5
CDR3 length: 15
CDR3 DNA: TGTGCCAGCAGTTTGGTTACTGACAGCCAAGAGACCCAGTACTTC
CDR3 protein: CASSLVTDSQETQYF

clone size: -
V gene: TRBV4-1
D gene: -
J gene: TRBJ1-3
CDR3 length: 15
CDR3 DNA: TGCGCCAGCAGCCGCACGGACTTCTCTGGAAACACCATATATTTT
CDR3 protein: CASSRTDFSGNTIYF

clone size: -
V gene: TRBV29-1
D gene: TRBD1
J gene: TRBJ2-7
CDR3 length: 13
CDR3 DNA: TGCAGCGGTGGGGACAGGGGGGTCTACGAGCAGTACTTC
CDR3 protein: CSGGDRGVYEQYF

clone size: -
V gene: TRBV24-1
D gene: -
J gene: TRBJ2-1
CDR3 length: 14
CDR3 DNA: TGTGCCACCAGTGATCCAGGGGGGTTTTATGAGCAGTTCTTC
CDR3 protein: CATSDPGGFYEQFF

clone size: -
V gene: TRBV4-1
D gene: -
J gene: TRBJ1-4
CDR3 length: 18
CDR3 DNA: TGCGCCAGCAGCCAAGTCCGATCGGACAGAACAGAGTTTGCTAAACTGTTTTTT
CDR3 protein: CASSQVRSDRTEFAKLFF

clone size: -
V gene: TRBV3-1/TRBV3-2
D gene: -
J gene: TRBJ2-5
CDR3 length: 18
CDR3 DNA: TGTGCCAGCAGCCAAGGGGGCTGGGCCCTTAGGGGGAAAGAGACCCAGTACTTC
CDR3 protein: CASSQGGWALRGKETQYF

clone size: -
V gene: TRBV5-1
D gene: -
J gene: TRBJ1-1
CDR3 length: 14
CDR3 DNA: TGCGCCAGCAGCAGCCAGGGTAGAATAACTGAAGCTTTCTTT
CDR3 protein: CASSSQGRITEAFF

clone size: -
V gene: TRBV6-5
D gene: -
J gene: TRBJ2-1
CDR3 length: 14
CDR3 DNA: TGTGCCAGCAGTTTTACCCGGGATTACAATGAGCAGTTCTTC
CDR3 protein: CASSFTRDYNEQFF

clone size: few
V gene: TRBV5-4
D gene: -
J gene: TRBJ2-1
CDR3 length: 13
CDR3 DNA: TGTGCCAGCAGCTTGGACAGTTACAATGAGCAGTTCTTC
CDR3 protein: CASSLDSYNEQFF

clone size: -
V gene: TRBV6-5
D gene: -
J gene: TRBJ1-6
CDR3 length: 15
CDR3 DNA: TGTGCCAGCAGCCCGCAATCAGGGTTTAATTCACCCCTCCACTTT
CDR3 protein: CASSPQSGFNSPLHF

clone size: -
V gene: TRBV7-2
D gene: TRBD2
J gene: TRBJ2-1
CDR3 length: 15
CDR3 DNA: TGTGCCAGCAGCTTACAGCGGGGGGGCAGTACTGAGCAGTTCTTC
CDR3 protein: CASSLQRGGSTEQFF

clone size: -
V gene: TRBV5-4
D gene: -
J gene: TRBJ2-1
CDR3 length: 14
CDR3 DNA: TGTGCCAGCAGCTTTTGGGACTCGGAAAATGAGCAGTTCTTC
CDR3 protein: CASSFWDSENEQFF

clone size: -
V gene: TRBV18
D gene: -
J gene: TRBJ1-1
CDR3 length: 14
CDR3 DNA: TGTGCCAGCTCACCGGGGAGGGAGAACACTGAAGCTTTCTTT
CDR3 protein: CASSPGRENTEAFF

clone size: once
V gene: TRBV18
D gene: TRBD2
J gene: TRBJ2-3
CDR3 length: 18
CDR3 DNA: TGTGCCAGCTCACCACCGGGTACACTAGCGTTATCCACAGATACGCAGTATTTT
CDR3 protein: CASSPPGTLALSTDTQYF

clone size: -
V gene: TRBV6-6
D gene: -
J gene: TRBJ1-3
CDR3 length: 15
CDR3 DNA: TGTGCCAGCAGTTACCCTCGACAGACTGGAAACACCATATATTTT
CDR3 protein: CASSYPRQTGNTIYF

clone size: -
V gene: TRBV9
D gene: -
J gene: TRBJ2-3
CDR3 length: 15
CDR3 DNA: TGTGCCAGCAGCGTAGGTAGACAGAGCACAGATACGCAGTATTTT
CDR3 protein: CASSVGRQSTDTQYF

clone size: -
V gene: TRBV7-2
D gene: -
J gene: TRBJ1-6
CDR3 length: 15
CDR3 DNA: TGTGCCAGCAGCCCGCGGGTTGGCCAGGATTCACCCCTCCACTTT
CDR3 protein: CASSPRVGQDSPLHF

clone size: once
V gene: TRBV3-1/TRBV3-2
D gene: TRBD2
J gene: TRBJ2-5
CDR3 length: 12
CDR3 DNA: TGTGCCAGCCGGGAGGGAGTGGAGACCCAGTACTTC
CDR3 protein: CASREGVETQYF

clone size: -
V gene: TRBV2
D gene: -
J gene: TRBJ2-7
CDR3 length: 12
CDR3 DNA: TGTGCCAGCAGTACCGGGAGCTACGAGCAGTACTTC
CDR3 protein: CASSTGSYEQYF

clone size: -
V gene: TRBV4-3
D gene: -
J gene: TRBJ2-1
CDR3 length: 13
CDR3 DNA: TGCGCCAGCAGTCCCACAGGGCCACAGGAGCAGTTCTTC
CDR3 protein: CASSPTGPQEQFF

clone size: -
V gene: TRBV28
D gene: TRBD2
J gene: TRBJ2-1
CDR3 length: 16
CDR3 DNA: TGTGCCAGCAGTTACCCCCTCCGGGGGGGATACAATGAGCAGTTCTTC
CDR3 protein: CASSYPLRGGYNEQFF

clone size: -
V gene: TRBV19
D gene: TRBD1
J gene: TRBJ1-3
CDR3 length: 15
CDR3 DNA: TGTGCCAGTAGTGGACAGGGGCGCTCTGGAAACACCATATATTTT
CDR3 protein: CASSGQGRSGNTIYF

clone size: -
V gene: TRBV7-6
D gene: TRBD2
J gene: TRBJ2-2
CDR3 length: 15
CDR3 DNA: TGTGCCAGCAGCTTAGTGGGGACTAGGCCCGGGGAGCTGTTTTTT
CDR3 protein: CASSLVGTRPGELFF

clone size: -
V gene: TRBV19
D gene: -
J gene: TRBJ2-1
CDR3 length: 18
CDR3 DNA: TGTGCCAGTAGTTGGTTGGGGGGAGCCCCAATACCCTACAATGAGCAGTTCTTC
CDR3 protein: CASSWLGGAPIPYNEQFF

clone size: -
V gene: TRBV9
D gene: TRBD1
J gene: TRBJ1-1
CDR3 length: 14
CDR3 DNA: TGTGCCAGCAGCCCCCTCCGGGACAGCAGTGAAGCTTTCTTT
CDR3 protein: CASSPLRDSSEAFF

clone size: -
V gene: TRBV27
D gene: -
J gene: TRBJ2-7
CDR3 length: 15
CDR3 DNA: TGTGCCAGCAGTTTAAGGGGGGGGGCGGGTTACGAGCAGTACTTC
CDR3 protein: CASSLRGGAGYEQYF

clone size: -
V gene: TRBV4-3
D gene: TRBD2
J gene: TRBJ2-3
CDR3 length: 20
CDR3 DNA: TGCGCCAGCAGCCTCCGACTAGCGGCTAATCTGATGGGTAGCACAGATACGCAGTATTTT
CDR3 protein: CASSLRLAANLMGSTDTQYF

clone size: -
V gene: TRBV28
D gene: TRBD1
J gene: TRBJ1-4
CDR3 length: 14
CDR3 DNA: TGTGCCAGCAGCATACAGGGGTCTAATGAAAAACTGTTTTTT
CDR3 protein: CASSIQGSNEKLFF

clone size: -
V gene: TRBV19
D gene: -
J gene: TRBJ1-4
CDR3 length: 15
CDR3 DNA: TGTGCCAGTAGTATAGGTGGGGGCAGGAATGAAAAACTGTTTTTT
CDR3 protein: CASSIGGGRNEKLFF

clone size: few
V gene: TRBV19
D gene: TRBD2
J gene: TRBJ2-1
CDR3 length: 15
CDR3 DNA: TGTGCCAGTAGTACCTTAGCGGGGGGGAGAAATGAGCAGTTCTTC
CDR3 protein: CASSTLAGGRNEQFF

clone size: -
V gene: TRBV7-9
D gene: -
J gene: TRBJ2-7
CDR3 length: 13
CDR3 DNA: TGTGCCAGCAGCTTACAGGGCTCCCACGAGCAGTACTTC
CDR3 protein: CASSLQGSHEQYF

clone size: once
V gene: TRBV25-1
D gene: -
J gene: TRBJ2-1
CDR3 length: 15
CDR3 DNA: TGTGCCAGCAGTGAATCAGTAGCTGGGTACAATGAGCAGTTCTTC
CDR3 protein: CASSESVAGYNEQFF

clone size: -
V gene: TRBV7-2
D gene: -
J gene: TRBJ1-5
CDR3 length: 16
CDR3 DNA: TGTGCCAGCAGCCCAGCCGGGGTATCTAGCAATCAGCCCCAGCATTTT
CDR3 protein: CASSPAGVSSNQPQHF

clone size: -
V gene: TRBV6-5
D gene: TRBD1
J gene: TRBJ2-1
CDR3 length: 13
CDR3 DNA: TGTGCCAGCAGTCCTCTTGACAGGGGAGAGCAGTTCTTC
CDR3 protein: CASSPLDRGEQFF

clone size: few
V gene: TRBV7-9
D gene: TRBD1
J gene: TRBJ2-2
CDR3 length: 14
CDR3 DNA: TGTGCCAGCAGCGGGGACAGGGACGCCGGGGAGCTGTTTTTT
CDR3 protein: CASSGDRDAGELFF

clone size: few
V gene: TRBV19
D gene: -
J gene: TRBJ2-3
CDR3 length: 15
CDR3 DNA: TGTGCCAGTAGCCTGCGGTCTTCCGGGACAGATACGCAGTATTTT
CDR3 protein: CASSLRSSGTDTQYF

clone size: -
V gene: TRBV4-1
D gene: -
J gene: TRBJ1-5
CDR3 length: 17
CDR3 DNA: TGCGCCAGCAGCCAAGATCTCGGGGTCTATAGCAATCAGCCCCAGCATTTT
CDR3 protein: CASSQDLGVYSNQPQHF